This T cell receptor beta chain is from a study of T cell responses to AZD1222 COVID-19 vaccine. Notes on the study in general: Repertoire samples came only from after the peak T cell response. Only five to seven individuals given AZD1222 were seropositive at baseline.

This clone was detected only once. Its specificity is not known. Using immunoSEQ multiplex PCR, the repertoire was profiled, and TCRdb retains in-frame clones only, with some absent. The sample records about 110,000 clones, approximately 88% being singletons. The TCR originated in an adult in good health. Sequencing was performed on peripheral blood, taken on day 0 of AZD1222 vaccination.

CDR3 bases: TGCGCCAGCAGCCAAGATTTGGGAGAGTCTGGAAACACCATATATTTT. It is translated as CASSQDLGESGNTIYF. The chain uses TRBV4-1 and TRBJ1-3; D is uncertain. The CDR3 length is 16 residues. The germline V gene has CDR1 MGHRA and CDR2 YSYEKL. Trimming cost V 0 bases and J 1 base, with 10 bases left between them.